Sequencing of this T cell receptor (beta chain) was carried out in a study of blood T cell repertoires in COVID-19. About the research overall: Both acute and convalescent COVID-19 samples were obtained from the United States, Italy and Spain. The analysed material was cDNA or gDNA that came from T cells, B-cell-depleted T cells, or PBMCs.

With 0 bases removed from V and 0 bases from J, the gap between germline ends came to 10 bases. Germline loops: CDR1 SGHRS, CDR2 YFSETQ. This CDR3 has 16 residues. How the authors handled the data: Nucleated cell number was recorded as an estimate derived from reference gene primer amplification. The assay was immunoSEQ multiplex PCR, and TCRdb's table has in-frame clones only and misses some. D and trimming were read from the DNA, whereas the V and J calls and clone size are those reported in that table. The sample yields hundreds of thousands of clones, approximately 90% seen once. The clonotype originates from a man aged 50 or older who had been exposed to COVID-19. The chain uses TRBV5-1 and TRBJ1-3; D gene uncertain. Sequences were obtained from PBMCs or T cells enriched from blood (not recorded which). For the CDR3, the DNA is TGCGCCAGCAGCTTGGACCCAGGAGGCTCTGGAAACACCATATATTTT. This translates into CASSLDPGGSGNTIYF. The variable domain in full, with the rest retrieved from reference TRBV5-1 and TRBJ1-3, is KAGVTQTPRYLIKTRGQQVTLSCSPISGHRSVSWYQQTPGQGLQFLFEYFSETQRNKGNFPGRFSGRQFSNSRSEMNVSTLELGDSALYLCASSLDPGGSGNTIYFGEGSWLTVV.